This T cell receptor beta chain was sequenced for a study of blood T cells in healthy people across ages. Germline-derived CDR1 and CDR2 are SEHNR and FQNEAQ (reference sequence). The V segment lost 1 base and the J segment 6 bases; nucleotides outside the gene matches: 5. The CDR3 extends over 16 amino acids. Sample-barcoded 5' priming and a J-beta primer mix drove a second PCR of roughly 6 to 12 cycles. Each CDR3 protein is one row after TCRdb ran MiXCR on the 5' RACE reads. The sample has 800,000 to 950,000 distinct CDR3 sequences; about 34% are singletons. V is TRBV7-9 and J is TRBJ2-3, with 12 bases lining up with TRBD2. Specimen: blood. This clonotype was obtained from a man between 18 and 29 years old in good health. The CDR3 reads CASSLDWTSGADTQYF. DNA of the CDR3: TGTGCCAGCAGCTTAGACTGGACTAGCGGGGCGGATACGCAGTATTTT.